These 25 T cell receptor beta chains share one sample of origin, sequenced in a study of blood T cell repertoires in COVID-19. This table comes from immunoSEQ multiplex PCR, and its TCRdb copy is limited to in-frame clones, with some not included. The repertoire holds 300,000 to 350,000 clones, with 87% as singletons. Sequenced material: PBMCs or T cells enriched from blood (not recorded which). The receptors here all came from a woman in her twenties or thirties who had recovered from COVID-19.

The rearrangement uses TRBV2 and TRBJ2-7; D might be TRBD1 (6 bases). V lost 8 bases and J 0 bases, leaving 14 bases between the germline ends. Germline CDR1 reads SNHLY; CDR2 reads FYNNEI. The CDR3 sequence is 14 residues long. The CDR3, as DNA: TGTGCCAGCCTGAGACAGGACCGCTCCTACGAGCAGTACTTC. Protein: CASLRQDRSYEQYF.

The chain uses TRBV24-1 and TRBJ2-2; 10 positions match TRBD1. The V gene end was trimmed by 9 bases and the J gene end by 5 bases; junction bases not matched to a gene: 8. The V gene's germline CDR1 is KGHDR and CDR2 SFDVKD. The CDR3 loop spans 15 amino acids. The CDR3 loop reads CATSPGTGVTGELFF. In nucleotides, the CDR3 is TGTGCCACCTCACCCGGGACAGGGGTTACCGGGGAGCTGTTTTTT.

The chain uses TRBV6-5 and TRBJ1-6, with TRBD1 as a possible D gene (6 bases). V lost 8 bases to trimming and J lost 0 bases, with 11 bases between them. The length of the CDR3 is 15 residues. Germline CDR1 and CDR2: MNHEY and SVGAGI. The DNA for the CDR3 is TGTGCCAGCTTGGGACACAGCTCCTATAATTCACCCCTCCACTTT. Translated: CASLGHSSYNSPLHF.

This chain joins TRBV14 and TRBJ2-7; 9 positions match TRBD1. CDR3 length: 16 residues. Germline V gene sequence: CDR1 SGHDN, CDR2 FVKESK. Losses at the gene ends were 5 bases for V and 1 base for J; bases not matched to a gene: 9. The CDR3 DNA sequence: TGTGCCAGCAGCGCGGGACAGGGTAAAGGGTCCTACGAGCAGTACTTC. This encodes CASSAGQGKGSYEQYF.

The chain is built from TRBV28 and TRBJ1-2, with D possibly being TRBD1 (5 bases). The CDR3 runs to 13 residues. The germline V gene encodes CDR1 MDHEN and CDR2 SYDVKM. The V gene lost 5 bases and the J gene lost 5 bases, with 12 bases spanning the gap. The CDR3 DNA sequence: TGTGCCAGCAGTCCTACAGGAATTTATGGCTACACCTTC. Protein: CASSPTGIYGYTF.

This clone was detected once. CDR3 sequence: CAWSARRQETQYF. CDR3 DNA sequence: TGTGCCTGGAGTGCTAGGCGGCAAGAGACCCAGTACTTC. The chain is built from TRBV30 and TRBJ2-5; no reliable D call. Trimming took 1 base from V and 2 from J, leaving 8 bases between them. There are 13 residues in the CDR3. CDR1 is GTSNPN and CDR2 is SVGIG in the germline V gene (reference sequence).

CDR3 in amino acids: CASSLARPYNYGYTF. In DNA, the CDR3 is TGTGCCAGCAGCTTAGCCCGCCCCTACAACTATGGCTACACCTTC. J is TRBJ1-2 and V is TRBV7-8; no firm D call. CDR3 length equals 15 residues. V lost 0 bases and J lost 2, with 10 bases in between. The germline gives CDR1 SGHVS, CDR2 FQNEAQ.

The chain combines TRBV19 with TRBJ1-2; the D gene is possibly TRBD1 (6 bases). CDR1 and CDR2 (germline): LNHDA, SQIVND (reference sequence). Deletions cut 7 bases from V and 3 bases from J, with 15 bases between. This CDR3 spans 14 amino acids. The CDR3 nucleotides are TGTGCCAGTAACCCACAGGGAAGAGACTATGGCTACACCTTC. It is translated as CASNPQGRDYGYTF.

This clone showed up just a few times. CDR3 coding DNA: TGCAGCGTCGCTGCGGGGGGGCGGTACAATGAGCAGTTCTTC. It yields the protein CSVAAGGRYNEQFF. The chain carries TRBV29-1 and TRBJ2-1; 9 bases match TRBD2. Per the germline V gene, CDR1 is SQVTM and CDR2 is ANQGSEA. The length of the CDR3 is 14 residues. The trim removed 6 bases at V and 4 bases at J, leaving 7 bases unmatched.

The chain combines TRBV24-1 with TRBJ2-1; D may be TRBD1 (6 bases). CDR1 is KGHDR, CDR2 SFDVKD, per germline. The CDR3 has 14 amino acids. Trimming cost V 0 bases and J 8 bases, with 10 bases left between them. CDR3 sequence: CATSDLARGDEQFF. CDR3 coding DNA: TGTGCCACCAGTGATTTGGCCAGGGGCGATGAGCAGTTCTTC.

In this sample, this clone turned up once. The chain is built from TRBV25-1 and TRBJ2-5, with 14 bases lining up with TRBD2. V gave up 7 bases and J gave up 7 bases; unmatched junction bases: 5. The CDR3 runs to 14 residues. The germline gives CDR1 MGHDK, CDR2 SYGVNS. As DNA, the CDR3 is TGTGCCAGCAAGACTAGCGGGGGGGCCGGGACCCAGTACTTC. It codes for CASKTSGGAGTQYF.

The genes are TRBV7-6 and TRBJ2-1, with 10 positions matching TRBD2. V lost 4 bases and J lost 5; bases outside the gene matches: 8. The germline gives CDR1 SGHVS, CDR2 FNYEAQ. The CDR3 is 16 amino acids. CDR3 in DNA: TGTGCCAGCAGCTCCATAATAGCGGGGGGAAACAATGAGCAGTTCTTC. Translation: CASSSIIAGGNNEQFF.

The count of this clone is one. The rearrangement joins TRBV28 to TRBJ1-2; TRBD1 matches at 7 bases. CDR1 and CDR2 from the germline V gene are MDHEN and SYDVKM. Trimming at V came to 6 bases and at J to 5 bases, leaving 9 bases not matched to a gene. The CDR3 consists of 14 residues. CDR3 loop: CASSRGDRYYGYTF. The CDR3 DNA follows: TGTGCCAGCAGCCGAGGGGACAGATATTATGGCTACACCTTC.

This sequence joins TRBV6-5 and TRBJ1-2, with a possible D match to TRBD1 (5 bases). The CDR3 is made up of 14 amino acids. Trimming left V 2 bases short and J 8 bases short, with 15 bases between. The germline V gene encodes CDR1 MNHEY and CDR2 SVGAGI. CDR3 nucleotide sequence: TGTGCCAGCAGTTACGGCAGGGCCCCGGTGGGCTACACCTTC. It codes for CASSYGRAPVGYTF.

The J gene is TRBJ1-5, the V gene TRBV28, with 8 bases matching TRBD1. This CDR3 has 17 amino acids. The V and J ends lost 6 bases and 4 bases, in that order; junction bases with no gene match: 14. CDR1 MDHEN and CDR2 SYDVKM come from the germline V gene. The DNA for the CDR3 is TGTGCCAGCAGGCGAGACAGGGGAACGGTAGCAAATCAGCCCCAGCATTTT. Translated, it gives CASRRDRGTVANQPQHF.

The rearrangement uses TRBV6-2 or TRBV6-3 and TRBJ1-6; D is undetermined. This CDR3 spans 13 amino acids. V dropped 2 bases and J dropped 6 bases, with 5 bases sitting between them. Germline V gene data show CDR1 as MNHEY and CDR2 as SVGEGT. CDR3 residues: CASSYTGNSPLHF. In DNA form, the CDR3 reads TGTGCCAGCAGTTACACCGGTAATTCACCCCTCCACTTT.

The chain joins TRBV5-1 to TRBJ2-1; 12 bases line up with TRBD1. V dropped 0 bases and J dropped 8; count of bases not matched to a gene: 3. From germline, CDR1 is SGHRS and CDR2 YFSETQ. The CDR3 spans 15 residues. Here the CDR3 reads CASSLAGTGGHEQFF. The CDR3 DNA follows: TGCGCCAGCAGCTTGGCCGGGACAGGGGGCCATGAGCAGTTCTTC. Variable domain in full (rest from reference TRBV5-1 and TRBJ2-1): KAGVTQTPRYLIKTRGQQVTLSCSPISGHRSVSWYQQTPGQGLQFLFEYFSETQRNKGNFPGRFSGRQFSNSRSEMNVSTLELGDSALYLCASSLAGTGGHEQFFGPGTRLTVL.

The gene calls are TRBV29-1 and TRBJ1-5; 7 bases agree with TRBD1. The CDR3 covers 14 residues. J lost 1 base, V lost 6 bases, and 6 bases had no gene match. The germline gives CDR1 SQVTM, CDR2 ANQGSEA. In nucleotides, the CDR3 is TGCAGCGTGACAGGGCTAGGGAGCAATCAGCCCCAGCATTTT. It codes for CSVTGLGSNQPQHF.

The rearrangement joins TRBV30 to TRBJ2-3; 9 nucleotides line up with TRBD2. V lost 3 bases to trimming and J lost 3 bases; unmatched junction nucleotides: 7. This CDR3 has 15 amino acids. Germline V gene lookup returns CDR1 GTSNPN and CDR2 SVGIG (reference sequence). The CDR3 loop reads CAWRAGGRATDTQYF. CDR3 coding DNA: TGTGCCTGGAGGGCGGGGGGGAGAGCGACAGATACGCAGTATTTT.

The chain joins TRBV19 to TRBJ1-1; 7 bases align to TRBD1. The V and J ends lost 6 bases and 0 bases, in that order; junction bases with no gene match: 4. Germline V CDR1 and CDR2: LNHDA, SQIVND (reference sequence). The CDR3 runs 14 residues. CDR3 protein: CASSRGTVNTEAFF. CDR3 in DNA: TGTGCCAGTAGCCGAGGGACAGTGAACACTGAAGCTTTCTTT.

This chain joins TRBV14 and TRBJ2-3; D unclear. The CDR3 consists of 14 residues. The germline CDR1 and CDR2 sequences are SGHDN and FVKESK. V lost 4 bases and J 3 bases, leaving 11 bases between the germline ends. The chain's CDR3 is CASSPRRSTDTQYF. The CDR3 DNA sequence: TGTGCCAGCAGCCCTAGACGGAGTACAGATACGCAGTATTTT.

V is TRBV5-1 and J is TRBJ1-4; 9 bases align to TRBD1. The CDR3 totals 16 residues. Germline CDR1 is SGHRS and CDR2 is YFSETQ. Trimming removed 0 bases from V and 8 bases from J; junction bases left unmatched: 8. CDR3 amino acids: CASSLGDRARGEKLFF. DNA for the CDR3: TGCGCCAGCAGCTTGGGGGACAGGGCAAGGGGCGAAAAACTGTTTTTT.

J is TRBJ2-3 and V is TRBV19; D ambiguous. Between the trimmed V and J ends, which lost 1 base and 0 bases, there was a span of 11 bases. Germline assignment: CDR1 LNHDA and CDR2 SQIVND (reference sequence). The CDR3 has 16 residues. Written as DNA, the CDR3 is TGTGCCAGTAGTATAGGTCGGTCTAAGAGCACAGATACGCAGTATTTT. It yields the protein CASSIGRSKSTDTQYF.

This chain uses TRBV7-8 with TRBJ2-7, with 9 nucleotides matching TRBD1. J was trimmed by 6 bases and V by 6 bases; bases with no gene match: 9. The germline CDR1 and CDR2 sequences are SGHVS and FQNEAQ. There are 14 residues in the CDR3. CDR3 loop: CASRRTGEGAEQYF. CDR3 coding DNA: TGTGCCAGCAGGCGGACAGGGGAGGGGGCCGAGCAGTACTTC.

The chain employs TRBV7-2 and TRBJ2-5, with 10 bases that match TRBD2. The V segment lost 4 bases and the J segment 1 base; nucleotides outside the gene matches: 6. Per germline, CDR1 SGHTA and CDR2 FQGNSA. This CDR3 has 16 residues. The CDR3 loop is CASSYFSSGGQETQYF. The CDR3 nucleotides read TGTGCCAGCAGCTATTTTTCTAGCGGGGGCCAAGAGACCCAGTACTTC.